The T cell receptor (beta chain) described here comes from a study of identical twins. The study, taken as a whole, reports: Among out-of-frame alpha sequences shared by twins, low generation probability occurred in excess. Clonotypes of the beta chain that were abundant in cord blood carried fewer insertions (memory repertoires showed none). Weaker excess twin sharing was observed in beta out-of-frame sequences.

TCRdb processed the 5' RACE reads anew with MiXCR; each CDR3 protein has one entry. The data show about 200,000 distinct CDR3 sequences, with around 6.8% seen just once and 1.9% held by the top ten. Concerning this clonotype itself: What it binds is not known.

CDR3 length: 17 residues. J was trimmed by 1 base and V by 3 bases; bases with no gene match: 9. These data were also reused for a study on yellow fever vaccine responses in identical twins.

Sequencing used memory (CD45RO+) T cells sorted from blood. The chain is built from TRBV12-3 or TRBV12-4 and TRBJ2-5; 9 nucleotides match TRBD2. The clonotype was recovered from a woman aged 18-29 years in good health. In DNA form, the CDR3 reads TGTGCCAGCAGTTTTGATAGCGGGGGACCCCTCCAAGAGACCCAGTACTTC. Amino acids: CASSFDSGGPLQETQYF.